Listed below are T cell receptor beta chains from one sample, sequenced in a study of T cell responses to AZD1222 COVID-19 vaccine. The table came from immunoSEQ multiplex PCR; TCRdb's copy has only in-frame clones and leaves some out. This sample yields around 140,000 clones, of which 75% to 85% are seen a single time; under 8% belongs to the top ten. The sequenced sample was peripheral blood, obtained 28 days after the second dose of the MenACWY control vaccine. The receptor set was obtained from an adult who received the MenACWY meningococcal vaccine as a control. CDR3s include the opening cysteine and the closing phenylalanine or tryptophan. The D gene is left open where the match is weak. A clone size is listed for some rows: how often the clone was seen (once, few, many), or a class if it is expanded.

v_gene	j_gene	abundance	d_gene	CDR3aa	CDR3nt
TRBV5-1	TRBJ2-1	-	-	CASSLIAASSYNEQFF	TGCGCCAGCAGCTTAATAGCGGCTAGCTCCTACAATGAGCAGTTCTTC
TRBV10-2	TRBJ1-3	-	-	CASSESLSLWARNTIYF	TGCGCCAGCAGTGAGTCGTTAAGTCTTTGGGCAAGAAACACCATATATTTT
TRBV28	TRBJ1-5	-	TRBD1	CASTRQGKNQPQHF	TGTGCCAGCACCAGACAGGGGAAAAATCAGCCCCAGCATTTT
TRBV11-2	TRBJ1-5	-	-	CASSLRNNQPQHF	TGTGCCAGCAGCTTACGGAACAATCAGCCCCAGCATTTT
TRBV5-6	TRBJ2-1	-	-	CASSLQGNEQFF	TGTGCCAGCAGCTTGCAGGGGAATGAGCAGTTCTTC
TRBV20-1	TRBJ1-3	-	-	CSAPTGNTIYF	TGCAGTGCTCCAACCGGAAACACCATATATTTT
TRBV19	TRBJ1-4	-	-	CASSARGLATNEKLFF	TGTGCCAGTAGTGCTAGGGGACTTGCAACTAATGAAAAACTGTTTTTT
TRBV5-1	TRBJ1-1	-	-	CASSLLQGNTEAFF	TGCGCCAGCAGCTTATTGCAGGGGAACACTGAAGCTTTCTTT
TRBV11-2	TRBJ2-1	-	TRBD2	CASSSPNLAGGLDEQFF	TGTGCCAGCAGCTCACCCAATCTAGCGGGAGGGCTCGATGAGCAGTTCTTC
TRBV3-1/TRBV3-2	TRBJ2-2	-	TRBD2	CASSPSGGANTGELFF	TGTGCCAGCAGCCCTAGCGGGGGGGCGAACACCGGGGAGCTGTTTTTT
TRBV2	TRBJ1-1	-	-	CASSGRRSGITEAFF	TGTGCCAGCTCCGGGCGGCGGTCCGGGATCACTGAAGCTTTCTTT
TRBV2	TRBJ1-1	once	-	CASSGSGTEAFF	TGTGCCAGCAGTGGAAGTGGCACTGAAGCTTTCTTT
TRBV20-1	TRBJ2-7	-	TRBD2	CSASDPREHYEQYF	TGCAGTGCTAGTGACCCGCGGGAGCACTACGAGCAGTACTTC
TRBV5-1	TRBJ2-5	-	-	CASSFGSPWGETQYF	TGCGCCAGCAGCTTTGGCTCCCCCTGGGGAGAGACCCAGTACTTC
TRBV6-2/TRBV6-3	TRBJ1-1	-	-	CASSRSITEAFF	TGTGCCAGCAGCCGGTCCATCACTGAAGCTTTCTTT
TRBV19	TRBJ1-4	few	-	CASSIRNGEKLFF	TGTGCCAGTAGTATACGGAATGGAGAAAAACTGTTTTTT
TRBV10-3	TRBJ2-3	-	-	CAISESTPKMVYTQYF	TGTGCCATCAGTGAGTCAACCCCCAAGATGGTGTATACGCAGTATTTT
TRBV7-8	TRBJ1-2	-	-	CASSPWGRDVILAGYTF	TGTGCCAGCAGCCCCTGGGGCAGGGATGTGATCTTAGCTGGCTACACCTTC
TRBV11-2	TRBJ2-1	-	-	CASSLRGPGGEQFF	TGTGCCAGCAGCTTAAGAGGGCCGGGTGGTGAGCAGTTCTTC
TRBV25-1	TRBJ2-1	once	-	CASWDTYNEQFF	TGTGCCAGCTGGGACACTTACAATGAGCAGTTCTTC
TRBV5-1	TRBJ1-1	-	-	CASQGSQGTEAFF	TGCGCCTCCCAGGGAAGCCAGGGCACTGAAGCTTTCTTT
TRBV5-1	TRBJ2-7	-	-	CASSFQAGATYEQYF	TGCGCCAGCAGCTTCCAGGCAGGGGCCACCTACGAGCAGTACTTC
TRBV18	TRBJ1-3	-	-	CASSPNLRGGNTIYF	TGTGCCAGCTCACCGAACCTGAGGGGTGGAAACACCATATATTTT
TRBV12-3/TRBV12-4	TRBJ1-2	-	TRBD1	CASSLGTGGYTF	TGTGCCAGCAGTTTAGGGACAGGGGGTTACACCTTC
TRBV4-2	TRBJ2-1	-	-	CASSRGLPRYNEQFF	TGTGCCAGCAGCCGTGGACTCCCCCGCTACAATGAGCAGTTCTTC
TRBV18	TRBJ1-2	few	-	CASSPQGVAGYTF	TGTGCCAGCTCACCACAGGGGGTAGCTGGCTACACCTTC